The 20 T cell receptor beta chains below all came from one sample that was sequenced in a study of metastatic and nonmetastatic thyroid tumors. All patients reached thyroid surgery having received no treatment beforehand. TCRdb reassembled clones from the PCR reads with MiXCR. In the table there are around 50,000 clones, 25% to 30% of which are singletons. Material: blood. The receptor set was obtained from a female donor with papillary thyroid cancer or a benign thyroid nodule (not recorded which). Some clones in this sample may be carry-over from other donors' samples.

This chain uses TRBV28 with TRBJ1-5; the D gene is possibly TRBD1 (5 bases). Germline V gene lookup returns CDR1 MDHEN and CDR2 SYDVKM. CDR3 length: 14 amino acids. Trimming took 6 bases from V and 2 from J, leaving 11 bases between them. The CDR3 loop is CASRPWGGNQPQHF. In DNA form, the CDR3 reads TGTGCCAGCAGGCCCTGGGGGGGCAATCAGCCCCAGCATTTT.

CDR3 bases: TGTGCCAGCAGTGAATGGAATACCGGGTACGAGCAGTACTTC. This encodes CASSEWNTGYEQYF. The genes are TRBV6-1 and TRBJ2-7; D call uncertain. In germline, CDR1 is MNHNS, CDR2 SASEGT. This CDR3 region has 14 residues. Trimming stripped 2 bases from V and 4 bases from J, with 12 bases between.

This chain uses TRBV4-2 with TRBJ2-7; possibly TRBD2 for D (7 bases). Germline V lookup: CDR1 LGHNA, CDR2 YNFKEQ. The CDR3 has 16 residues. Trimming removed 0 bases from V and 3 bases from J, with 15 bases in between. This CDR3 reads CASSQDLWGGSYEQYF. The CDR3, as DNA: TGTGCCAGCAGCCAAGATTTATGGGGGGGCAGCTACGAGCAGTACTTC.

By frequency in the sample, this clone is medium-sized (0.01 to 0.1%). V and J are TRBV6-1 and TRBJ1-2, with 11 bases fitting TRBD1. Germline CDR1 is MNHNS and CDR2 is SASEGT. This CDR3 is 14 amino acids long. The V gene end was trimmed by 6 bases and the J gene end by 5 bases; junction bases not matched to a gene: 5. This chain's CDR3 is CASRRTGGRYGYTF. The CDR3 nucleotides are TGTGCCAGCAGACGGACAGGGGGCAGGTATGGCTACACCTTC.

This clone was observed a handful of times. This rearrangement joins TRBV6-1 to TRBJ2-1, with D maybe TRBD2 (6 bases). From germline, CDR1 is MNHNS and CDR2 SASEGT. The V and J ends lost 6 bases and 4 bases respectively, with 7 bases between them. The CDR3 has 12 residues. CDR3 sequence reads: CASRGGYNEQFF. The CDR3 DNA is TGTGCCAGCAGGGGAGGATACAATGAGCAGTTCTTC.

This clone appeared a few times. This rearrangement joins TRBV6-6 to TRBJ2-3; 13 bases map to TRBD2. Per the germline V gene, CDR1 is MNHNY and CDR2 is SVGAGI (reference sequence). The CDR3 totals 18 residues. V was pared by 4 bases and J by 4 bases, with 11 bases of the junction left unmatched. CDR3 sequence: CASSFRLAGGAGADTQYF. Written as DNA, the CDR3 is TGTGCCAGCAGTTTCAGACTAGCGGGAGGAGCCGGGGCAGATACGCAGTATTTT.

The V and J genes are TRBV20-1 and TRBJ2-4; possibly TRBD2 for D (7 bases). Germline CDR1 is DFQATT and CDR2 is SNEGSKA (reference sequence). CDR3 length: 17 residues. Trimming left V 4 bases short and J 1 base short, with 20 bases between. CDR3 protein: CSATRARGGSAKNIQYF. The CDR3 bases are TGCAGTGCTACCAGAGCGAGGGGGGGATCGGCCAAAAACATTCAGTACTTC.

This clone was seen a handful of times. J is TRBJ2-7 and V is TRBV20-1; possibly TRBD1 for D (8 bases). V dropped 0 bases and J dropped 7 bases, with 19 bases sitting between them. The CDR3 length is 15 residues. The germline V gene encodes CDR1 DFQATT and CDR2 SNEGSKA (reference sequence). In nucleotides, the CDR3 is TGCAGTGCTAGAGATCCTACGGACAGGGAGGGAGAGCAGTACTTC. This codes for CSARDPTDREGEQYF.

In its sample, this clone ranks as medium-sized. The V call is TRBV11-2, the J call TRBJ2-1; no clear D. The V and J ends lost 0 bases and 5 bases respectively, with 11 bases between them. Germline CDR1 is SGHAT and CDR2 is FQNNGV. The CDR3 length is 15 residues. Here the CDR3 DNA reads TGTGCCAGCAGCTTAGAAACCGGGTTCAACAATGAGCAGTTCTTC. As protein: CASSLETGFNNEQFF.

V usage is TRBV20-1 and J usage is TRBJ2-1; D remains unclear. Trimming took off 5 bases at V and 4 bases at J, with 9 bases between the two ends. The CDR3 spans 12 residues. Germline V gene sequence: CDR1 DFQATT, CDR2 SNEGSKA (reference sequence). CDR3 sequence (DNA): TGCAGTGCTTCCCGTGGTTACAATGAGCAGTTCTTC. It yields the protein CSASRGYNEQFF.

This clone occurred a few times. The V call is TRBV10-3, the J call TRBJ1-5, with D possibly matching TRBD1 (6 bases). V shed 3 bases and J shed 2 bases, with 8 bases lying between them. This CDR3 is 14 amino acids long. Looked up from germline, CDR1 is ENHRY and CDR2 is SYGVKD. For the CDR3, the DNA is TGTGCCATCAGTGAAAGGGGGGGCAATCAGCCCCAGCATTTT. It codes for CAISERGGNQPQHF.

This clone appeared many times. With a much larger clone just one base away, this may be a read error. The chain combines TRBV19 with TRBJ1-3; D possibly corresponds to TRBD1 (6 bases). Germline lookup yields CDR1 LNHDA and CDR2 SQIVND (reference sequence). The CDR3 sequence is 13 residues long. DNA for the CDR3: TGTGCCAGTAGCACAGGGACTGGAAACGCCATATATTTT. This codes for CASSTGTGNAIYF.

This clone was detected only a few times. The chain links TRBV12-5 to TRBJ1-1; weak D call: TRBD1 (6 bases). V lost 7 bases to trimming and J lost 6 bases, with 15 bases between them. The CDR3 loop spans 13 amino acids. CDR1 is LGHNT, CDR2 FRNRAP, per germline. CDR3 in amino acids: CASAGGLGAEAFF. The DNA of the CDR3 is TGTGCTAGTGCCGGGGGGCTAGGCGCTGAAGCTTTCTTT.

In this sample, this clone turned up a few times. V and J are TRBV28 and TRBJ1-5; TRBD1 aligns across 10 bases. The CDR3 runs 17 residues. V gave up 5 bases and J gave up 5 bases; unmatched junction bases: 12. Germline-derived CDR1 and CDR2 are MDHEN and SYDVKM. CDR3 coding DNA: TGTGCCAGCAGTACCCGACAGGGGGCGGTTCTCGATCAGCCCCAGCATTTT. Translated: CASSTRQGAVLDQPQHF. The entire variable domain, with the rest obtained from reference TRBV28 and TRBJ1-5, is as follows: DVKVTQSSRYLVKRTGEKVFLECVQDMDHENMFWYRQDPGLGLRLIYFSYDVKMKEKGDIPEGYSVSREKKERFSLILESASTNQTSMYLCASSTRQGAVLDQPQHFGDGTRLSIL.

This clone was detected only a few times. J is TRBJ2-7 and V is TRBV6-1, with TRBD1 matching over 9 bases. V was pared by 7 bases and J by 3 bases, with 13 bases of the junction left unmatched. The germline V gene encodes CDR1 MNHNS and CDR2 SASEGT. The CDR3 covers 16 residues. The CDR3 bases are TGTGCCAGCAAAGTGACTCCGGGACAGGGAGGCTACGAGCAGTACTTC. Its protein product is CASKVTPGQGGYEQYF.

This clone was counted a few times. CDR3 nucleotides: TGTGCCAGCAGTTACTCATCTTTCGGACAGGGATACTACGAGCAGTACTTC. Protein sequence: CASSYSSFGQGYYEQYF. The J gene is TRBJ2-7, the V gene TRBV6-2 or TRBV6-3; TRBD1 matches 8 bases. Trimming took 0 bases from V and 3 from J; bases not matched to a gene: 10. The CDR3 consists of 17 residues. Germline V gene sequence: CDR1 MNHEY, CDR2 SVGEGT.

V and J are TRBV28 and TRBJ2-5; D might be TRBD1 (6 bases). Germline CDR1 reads MDHEN; CDR2 reads SYDVKM. The V and J ends lost 6 bases and 6 bases respectively, with 20 bases between them. The length of the CDR3 is 15 residues. CDR3: CASSPPLGDTKTQYF. The DNA of the CDR3 is TGTGCCAGCAGCCCCCCTTTGGGGGACACTAAGACCCAGTACTTC.

CDR3 protein: CSARDWGPDDRYGYTF. For the CDR3, the DNA is TGCAGTGCTAGAGATTGGGGACCCGACGATAGGTATGGCTACACCTTC. The chain couples TRBV20-1 to TRBJ1-2; perhaps TRBD1 as D (5 bases). Germline V CDR1 and CDR2: DFQATT, SNEGSKA (reference sequence). Trimming stripped 0 bases from V and 5 bases from J, with 19 bases between. The CDR3 runs to 16 residues.

This clone was counted only a few times. The V and J genes are TRBV10-1 and TRBJ1-5; D uncertain. The CDR3 is made up of 13 amino acids. Trimming cost V 9 bases and J 0 bases, with 9 bases left between them. Germline CDR1 and CDR2: WNHNN and SYGVQD (reference sequence). CDR3 coding DNA: TGCGCCAGAAGGATTAGTAGCAATCAGCCCCAGCATTTT. It encodes CARRISSNQPQHF.

A word on this clone: This may arise from a read error, as a much more abundant clone is one base away. The CDR3 nucleotides read TGTGTCAGCTCACCACAGACGGTGAACACTGAAGCTTTCTTT. Translating gives CVSSPQTVNTEAFF. The V call is TRBV18, the J call TRBJ1-1; no clear D gene. Germline lookup yields CDR1 KGHSH and CDR2 LQKENI. The CDR3 has 14 residues.